This TCR beta chain was sequenced in a study of cytomegalovirus exposure and HLA in healthy donors (dated by TCRdb to the late 2010s). General notes on the study: An earlier analysis of several hundred of the donors reported more than 250 Gb of sequence data and around 110 million unique TCR beta sequences from about 179 million T cells. Every discovery cohort repertoire had been produced on one sequencing platform. Alongside the repertoire data, information on donor age, sex, ethnicity and CMV serostatus was compiled. Besides the first cohort of roughly 640 subjects, a separate validation cohort made up of roughly 130 different subjects was used. About five DR-DQ haplotypes were handled as single units for association and clustering because linkage in the cohort was strong. An earlier analysis of some 600 of the donors applied high-throughput TCR beta sequencing to assess whether each TCR beta V gene segment acted as functional or pseudogenic. The later analysis used no new phenotypic data to find candidate immune exposures, relying instead on TCR beta sequences and their occurrence across donors. HLA typing covered class I and class II loci at four-digit resolution. About 330 gigabases of sequencing data and 91 million or so unique TCR sequences made up an early release that covered under 750 HLA-typed donors. In a later analysis, previously published TCR beta repertoires from roughly 710 donors were re-analyzed and high-resolution HLA genotyping was added so that TCR occurrence patterns could be studied. The genetic ancestry cluster associated with self-reported Caucasian donors included 81% of the roughly 400 genotyped donors. On average, 235,054 unique TCR beta nucleotide sequences were sequenced per donor among a few hundred genotyped donors of the cohort, with roughly 18% of those sequences being non-productive. The aim of the study was to test whether cataloging public T cell receptors could identify signatures of past pathogen exposure. Typing coverage varied by locus: roughly 629-630 donors for A, B, C, DRB1 and DQB1; roughly 510 for DQA1; about 590 for DPA1; roughly 450 for DPB1. To predict cytomegalovirus infection status, the study brought together high-throughput TCR immunosequencing, statistical association of individual TCRs with disease status, and machine learning. The study profiled the T cell repertoires of about 640 subjects by immunosequencing and related them to cytomegalovirus serostatus. A later genetic analysis used genome-wide SNP genotypes for 398 of the 666 donors, treating that subset as a discovery cohort.

Points the paper makes about the study in general: In both the original and validation cohorts, the classifier was reported to diagnose cytomegalovirus status with high specificity and sensitivity. In a later analysis, most CMV-associated TCR beta chains were found to appear HLA-restricted, with HLA associations seemingly driven largely by CMV exposure. When HLA alleles, especially DR and DQ, strongly co-occurred, attributing TCR associations to individual alleles was difficult. Presence/absence analyses assumed roughly uniform sequencing depth across donors, an assumption that may not hold. It was suggested by the authors that the approach could potentially be generalized to other disease states and immunological phenotypes. In a later analysis, HLA-associated TCR beta chains showed more clonal expansion and lower generation probabilities than non-associated chains that were equally common. A later analysis found that TCR association rates varied across HLA loci, with DRB1 alleles showing the most associated TCRs and HLA-C alleles the fewest. V-gene and J-gene trimming of TCR beta chains was associated with a missense DCLRE1C variant in a later genetic analysis, and the association was replicated in an independent cohort. A later analysis reported that several top co-occurrence clusters appeared linked to parvovirus B19, influenza, CMV and Epstein-Barr virus. The only immune exposure information available for the cohort was CMV serostatus. The study gave a list of 150 to 200 TCR beta chains associated with cytomegalovirus. Broadly in line with IMGT annotations, most TCR beta V segments showed up in productive rearrangements about 90% or about 30% of the time in an earlier analysis of a few hundred of the donors. Because counts were too low, seventeen rarely observed V segments, including chromosome 9 orphons, were excluded from the earlier analysis of some 590 of the donors. A group of highly shared sequence variants was considered likely to be a technical artifact of the sequencing pipeline. Most TCR sequences were observed very rarely across donors, whereas some public TCRs were present in many individuals. Compared with the roughly 700-donor mean, donors in an Asian-associated ancestry cluster had fewer N-insertions in productive TCRs, according to a later genetic analysis. A few of the identified cytomegalovirus-associated TCR beta chains were confirmed in vitro to be specific for cytomegalovirus antigens. Some IMGT-functional V segments, including TRBV6-2 and TRBV6-3, could not be distinguished by the 87-base-pair reads and were therefore excluded. Correlated functional status among segregating V segments might reflect linkage disequilibrium, but an unknown experimental factor could not be ruled out. A further reported finding was that TCR beta sequences accurately predicted the HLA-A and HLA-B alleles for most subjects in the first cohort. This cohort had only TCR beta chains sequenced, and the lack of alpha or paired-chain data limited which features could be detected. Because HLA typing was missing for some donors at each locus, association tests included only the typed subset. At a false discovery rate of 0.05, a later analysis linked under 20,000 TCR beta sequences to specific HLA alleles.

The CDR3 measures 14 amino acids from cysteine to phenylalanine. Here the CDR3 DNA is all that survives: 42 bases in frame from base 1. Trimming at the junction amounts to 3 bases on V and 0 bases on J, and the germline ends lie 9 bases apart. As encoded in the germline V gene, CDR1 is SGHRS while CDR2 is YFSETQ. Receptors were amplified or captured by the immunoSEQ multiplex PCR assay. A mixture of 60 forward primers for TCR Vbeta segments and 13 reverse primers for TCR Jbeta segments was used in the multiplex PCR. The CDR3 region of rearranged TCR beta genes was amplified from genomic DNA with a multiplex PCR assay. Amplified TCR beta libraries were sequenced as 87-base-pair reads on the Illumina HiSeq System. Under the source paper's analysis protocol: A later analysis tallied 70 million to 100 million unique TCR beta chains across the approximately 670 repertoires, and about 12 million of those chains were shared by two or more donors. Raw reads were error-corrected and collapsed into unique sequences by a nearest-neighbor algorithm in which closely related sequences were merged to remove PCR and sequencing errors. CDR3 sequences were aligned to IMGT reference sequences to assign V, D and J gene segments. Each retained sequence needed at least a six-nucleotide match to both a V gene segment and a J gene segment. Rearrangements were called productive when the CDR3 lacked stop codons and stayed in frame with V and J; all others were non-productive. Following IMGT convention, CDR3 was defined as the stretch from the second conserved V-encoded cysteine to the conserved J-encoded phenylalanine. In an earlier analysis of 587 of the donors, sequences lacking an unambiguous match to a single V gene segment were excluded. An earlier analysis of 500 to 700 of the donors classified V segments as functional when productive rearrangements were above 56.7% and as segregating when the standard deviation between donors was above 5%. A statistical classification framework was developed to diagnose cytomegalovirus status using the catalog of TCR beta chain sequences. A later analysis assigned V and J genes by comparing TCR nucleotide sequences with IMGT/GENE-DB human TR gene sequences. The TCRdist pipeline was used in a later analysis to assign CDR3 sequences and most-parsimonious VDJ recombination scenarios. In a later analysis, each TCR beta chain was defined by its CDR3 amino acid sequence together with its V-gene family, and reads lacking a unique V-gene family were excluded. A later analysis removed 550 to 700 highly shared, low-generation-probability nucleotide sequences to deal with suspected cross-contamination and a sequencing artifact. In a later analysis, a clonal expansion index for each public chain was calculated from normalized within-repertoire ranks of inferred template counts. In a later analysis, generation probabilities were computed with a VDJ recombination model fitted to out-of-frame rearrangements, and the resulting probabilities were checked against IGoR. Hypergeometric tests were used in a later analysis to score TCR-TCR, TCR-HLA and TCR-CMV co-occurrence, with a repertoire-size bias correction applied to the TCR pairs. A later analysis estimated false discovery rates by permuting HLA or CMV assignments 20 times. In a later analysis, co-occurring TCRs were grouped using DBSCAN, with TCRdist sequence similarity added in when clustering inside HLA-allele-positive subsets. Repertoires with fewer than 30,000 or more than 120,000 public chains, plus five repertoires with anomalous nucleotide sharing, were excluded from co-occurrence clustering. Drawn from immuneACCESS, this table holds only the in-frame rearrangements with V and J called that TCRdb kept. Clones are partly lost; checked studies trace under half to an unresolved V gene and leave the rest unexplained. That table gives V, J and clone size, and the DNA gave D and trimming. For this sample there are under 200,000 clones; more than 65% appear just once. Jointly, the top ten make up roughly 0.5% of the sample.

This clone was observed a few times. It lacks a known antigen. No base quality values were provided; no much bigger clone lies one nucleotide off. In total, 600 or so healthy bone marrow donors made up the cohort. Cohort members were all nominally healthy when sampled, although unrecorded immune exposures were likely present. The donor was CMV seronegative and was included in the group of over 300 seronegative cohort members. A peripheral blood sample was provided by each donor, and peripheral blood mononuclear cells were used for TCR beta sequencing. The Qiagen DNeasy Blood Extraction Kit was used to extract genomic DNA from the blood cell samples.

This sequence was found in a woman aged 45-65 years in good health and CMV-seronegative. Material: PBMCs. Here the chain combines TRBV5-1 and TRBJ1-1, with TRBD1 tentatively as D gene (6 bases match). Here the CDR3 is given as CASSSDRLNTEAFF. The base sequence is TGCGCCAGCAGCTCGGACAGATTGAACACTGAAGCTTTCTTT. The full variable domain, with segments outside the CDR3 supplied by the reference TRBV5-1 and TRBJ1-1 proteins, appears as KAGVTQTPRYLIKTRGQQVTLSCSPISGHRSVSWYQQTPGQGLQFLFEYFSETQRNKGNFPGRFSGRQFSNSRSEMNVSTLELGDSALYLCASSSDRLNTEAFFGQGTRLTVV.